A selection of T cell receptor beta chains follows, all from one sample in a study of breast tumors, draining lymph nodes, adjacent tissues. TCRdb reanalysed the multiplex PCR reads using MiXCR and keeps one entry per CDR3 protein. The table shows about 230,000 distinct CDR3 sequences, with less than 40% occurring only once. The specimen sequenced was axillary lymph node tissue. These TCRs come from a female donor with breast cancer. Some clones in this sample may be carry-over from other donors' samples. The CDR3 runs from the conserved cysteine through the conserved F or W. The D gene is left open where the match is weak. The size field is filled for only some rows; it gives once, few, many or a size class.

d_call clone_size j_call v_call cdr3_aa cdr3_nt
TRBD2 many TRBJ2-3 TRBV9 CASSVSSGSGADTQYF TGTGCCAGCAGCGTAAGTAGCGGGAGCGGCGCAGATACGCAGTATTTT
NA few TRBJ1-1 TRBV30 CAQRWGTNTEAFF TGTGCCCAACGGTGGGGGACGAACACTGAAGCTTTCTTT
TRBD2 NA TRBJ2-1 TRBV25-1 CASSATGLAYNEQFF TGTGCCAGCAGTGCAACCGGACTAGCGTACAATGAGCAGTTCTTC
TRBD2 NA TRBJ2-3 TRBV20-1 CSAMTSGRAPDTQYF TGCAGTGCTATGACTAGCGGGAGGGCCCCAGATACGCAGTATTTT
NA few TRBJ1-2 TRBV28 CASSLQHGYTF TGTGCCAGCAGTTTACAACATGGCTACACCTTC
NA many TRBJ2-7 TRBV20-1 CSVEMTYEQYF TGCAGTGTCGAGATGACCTACGAGCAGTACTTC
NA many TRBJ2-1 TRBV4-3 CASSPKTYNEQFF TGCGCCAGCAGCCCCAAGACCTACAATGAGCAGTTCTTC
TRBD1 many TRBJ2-5 TRBV5-1 CASSKGTGGAGETQYF TGCGCCAGCAGCAAGGGGACAGGGGGCGCGGGGGAGACCCAGTACTTC
NA many TRBJ2-7 TRBV12-5 CASGLEVGYEQYF TGTGCTAGTGGTTTGGAAGTTGGTTACGAGCAGTACTTC
NA NA TRBJ2-3 TRBV10-2 CASSGGYGTDTQYF TGCGCCAGCAGTGGGGGTTACGGGACAGATACGCAGTATTTT
TRBD2 many TRBJ2-3 TRBV4-1 CASSQEFAGERSDTQYF TGCGCCAGCAGCCAAGAATTCGCGGGGGAGCGGAGCGATACGCAGTATTTT
NA few TRBJ1-1 TRBV7-9 CASSSVPRPAGVEAFF TGTGCCAGCAGCTCGGTACCCAGGCCGGCCGGTGTTGAAGCTTTCTTT
NA many TRBJ1-5 TRBV6-6 CASSFGQNQPQHF TGTGCCAGCAGTTTTGGTCAAAACCAGCCCCAGCATTTT
NA NA TRBJ1-5 TRBV28 CASKLARVGTDTQHF TGTGCCAGTAAACTGGCCAGGGTAGGCACAGATACGCAGCATTTT
NA NA TRBJ2-3 TRBV12-3/TRBV12-4 CASSRILTDTQYF TGTGCCAGCAGCCGCATCCTCACAGATACGCAGTATTTT
TRBD2 many TRBJ2-1 TRBV4-2 CASSQVASGPDNEQFF TGTGCCAGCAGCCAAGTTGCTAGCGGACCCGACAATGAGCAGTTCTTC
NA many TRBJ1-2 TRBV7-2 CASSLSGPANYGYPF TGTGCCAGCAGCTTAAGCGGTCCAGCTAACTATGGCTACCCCTTC
NA many TRBJ2-7 TRBV5-1 CASSSDQGDEQYF TGCGCCAGCAGCTCCGATCAGGGTGACGAGCAGTACTTC
TRBD2 many TRBJ2-5 TRBV9 CASSVTSGSRETQYF TGTGCCAGCAGCGTAACTAGCGGGAGTCGAGAGACCCAGTACTTC
NA many TRBJ2-3 TRBV30 CAWRNWGDRDTQYF TGTGCCTGGAGAAATTGGGGGGATAGGGATACGCAGTATTTT
NA NA TRBJ2-3 TRBV7-2 CASSLVGGSSGDTQYF TGTGCCAGCAGCTTAGTGGGCGGCAGTAGCGGAGATACGCAGTATTTT
NA many TRBJ2-1 TRBV11-1 CASNNNTIATEQFF TGTGCCAGCAACAACAATACAATAGCAACTGAGCAGTTCTTC
TRBD2 many TRBJ2-7 TRBV20-1 CSARDPGGIGSYEQYF TGCAGTGCTAGAGATCCGGGGGGAATCGGCTCCTACGAGCAGTACTTC
TRBD1 NA TRBJ1-6 TRBV7-2 CASSLGSRGQGVNSPLHF TGTGCCAGCAGCTTGGGGAGTCGCGGACAGGGGGTTAATTCACCCCTCCACTTT
NA few TRBJ1-1 TRBV5-6 CASSLNYEAFF TGTGCCAGCAGCCTTAATTACGAAGCTTTCTTT
TRBD2 many TRBJ2-7 TRBV6-1 CASRGLADYYEQYF TGTGCCAGCAGGGGACTAGCGGACTACTACGAGCAGTACTTC
NA many TRBJ2-5 TRBV2 CASSDTDGGETQYF TGTGCCAGCAGTGACACGGATGGGGGAGAGACCCAGTACTTC
NA few TRBJ1-1 TRBV5-1 CASSLAQGGTEAFF TGCGCCAGCAGCTTGGCCCAGGGAGGAACTGAAGCTTTCTTT
NA NA TRBJ2-7 TRBV19 CASKGKVGPYEQYF TGTGCCAGTAAGGGGAAGGTCGGGCCCTACGAGCAGTACTTC
TRBD1 NA TRBJ2-5 TRBV28 CASSLPHGQGLKTQYF TGTGCCAGCAGTTTACCCCACGGACAGGGTTTAAAGACCCAGTACTTC
NA many TRBJ2-3 TRBV20-1 CSAHGRISSTDTQYF TGCAGTGCTCATGGGAGGATCTCTAGCACAGATACGCAGTATTTT
NA many TRBJ2-1 TRBV19 CASSIAWQSGKQFF TGTGCCAGTAGTATAGCGTGGCAGTCGGGAAAGCAGTTCTTC
NA few TRBJ2-1 TRBV6-1 CVSANSRSYNEQFF TGTGTCAGCGCTAACAGCCGCTCCTACAATGAGCAGTTCTTC
TRBD2 NA TRBJ2-5 TRBV18 CASSPKTGLAGTQETQCF TGTGCCAGCTCACCAAAAACCGGACTAGCGGGAACCCAAGAGACCCAGTGCTTC
TRBD1 many TRBJ2-5 TRBV7-8 CASSLDRGETQYF TGTGCCAGCAGCTTGGACAGGGGCGAGACCCAGTACTTC